This T cell receptor (beta chain) was observed in a study of response to subunit inactivated influenza vaccine. TCRdb fed the RT-PCR reads into MiXCR, producing one record per CDR3 protein. The sample has about 800,000 distinct CDR3 sequences, roughly 20% seen once; the top ten hold roughly 10%. Study-wide findings and caveats: It was the authors' suggestion that each seasonal influenza vaccination recruits few new T cells.

Looked up from germline, CDR1 is MNHNY and CDR2 is SVGAGI (reference sequence). The germline V and J ends were trimmed by 8 bases and 2 bases, with 13 bases remaining between them. This CDR3 is 13 amino acids long. A remark on this clonotype: Its matching antigen is unknown.

This sequence originates from a man between 50 and 59 years old who received an inactivated influenza vaccine. Sample: PBMCs from blood, taken approximately 5 days after vaccination. The J gene is TRBJ2-7, the V gene TRBV6-6; unclear D gene. The DNA of the CDR3 is TGTGCCAGCGGTCTGGGCGGAGCCTACGAGCAGTACTTC. Translated, it gives CASGLGGAYEQYF.